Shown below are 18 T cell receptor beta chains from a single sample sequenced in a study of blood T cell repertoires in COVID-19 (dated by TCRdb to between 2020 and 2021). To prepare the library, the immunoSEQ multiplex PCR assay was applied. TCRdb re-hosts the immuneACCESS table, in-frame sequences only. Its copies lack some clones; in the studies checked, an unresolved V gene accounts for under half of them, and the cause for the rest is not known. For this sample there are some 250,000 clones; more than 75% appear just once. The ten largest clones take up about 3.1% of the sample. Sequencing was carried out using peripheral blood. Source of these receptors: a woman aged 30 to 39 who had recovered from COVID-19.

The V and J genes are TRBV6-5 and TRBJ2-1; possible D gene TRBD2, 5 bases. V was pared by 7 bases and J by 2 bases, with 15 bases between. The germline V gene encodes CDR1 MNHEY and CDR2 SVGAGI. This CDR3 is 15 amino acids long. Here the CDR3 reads CASTYEGWTYNEQFF. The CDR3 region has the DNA TGTGCCAGCACGTATGAGGGTTGGACCTACAATGAGCAGTTCTTC.

The CDR3 loop reads CAWSGGSNQPQHF. The CDR3 nucleotides read TGTGCCTGGAGTGGGGGCAGCAATCAGCCCCAGCATTTT. V gene TRBV30 combines with J gene TRBJ1-5; maybe TRBD1 (5 bases). Trimming left V 1 base short and J 1 base short, with 5 bases between. The CDR3 runs 13 residues. Germline values: CDR1 GTSNPN, CDR2 SVGIG (reference sequence). Based on the CDR3 plus reference TRBV30 and TRBJ1-5, the full variable domain is SQTIHQWPATLVQPVGSPLSLECTVEGTSNPNLYWYRQAAGRGLQLLFYSVGIGQISSEVPQNLSASRPQDRQFILSSKKLLLSDSGFYLCAWSGGSNQPQHFGDGTRLSIL.

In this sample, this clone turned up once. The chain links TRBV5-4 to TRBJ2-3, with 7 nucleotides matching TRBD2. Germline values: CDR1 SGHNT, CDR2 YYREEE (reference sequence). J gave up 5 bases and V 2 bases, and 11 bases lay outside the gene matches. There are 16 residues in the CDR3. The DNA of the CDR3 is TGTGCCAGCAGCTTAGGGACTACCCAGTCAGGAGATACGCAGTATTTT. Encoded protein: CASSLGTTQSGDTQYF.

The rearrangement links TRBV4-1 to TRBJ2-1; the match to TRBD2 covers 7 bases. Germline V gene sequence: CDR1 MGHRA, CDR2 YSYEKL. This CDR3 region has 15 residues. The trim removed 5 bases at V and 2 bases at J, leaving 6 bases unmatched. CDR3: CASSSSGDPYNEQFF. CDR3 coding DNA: TGCGCCAGCAGCTCAAGCGGGGACCCCTACAATGAGCAGTTCTTC.

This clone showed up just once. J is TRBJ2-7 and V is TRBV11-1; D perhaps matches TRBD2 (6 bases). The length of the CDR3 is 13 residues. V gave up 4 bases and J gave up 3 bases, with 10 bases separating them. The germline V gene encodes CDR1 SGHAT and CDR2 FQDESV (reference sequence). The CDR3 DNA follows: TGTGCCAGCAGCTCGGGACTCAACTACGAGCAGTACTTC. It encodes CASSSGLNYEQYF.

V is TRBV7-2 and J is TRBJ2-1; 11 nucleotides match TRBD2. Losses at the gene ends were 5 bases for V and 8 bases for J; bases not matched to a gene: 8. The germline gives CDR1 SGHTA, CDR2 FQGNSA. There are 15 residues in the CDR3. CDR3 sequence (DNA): TGTGCCAGCAGCATTAATAGCGGGGGGGAAGATGAGCAGTTCTTC. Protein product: CASSINSGGEDEQFF.

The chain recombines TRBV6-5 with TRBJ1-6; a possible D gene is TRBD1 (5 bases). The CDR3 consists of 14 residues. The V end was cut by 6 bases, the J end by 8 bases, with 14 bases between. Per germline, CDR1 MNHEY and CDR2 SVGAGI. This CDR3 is CASSPGDSYSPLHF. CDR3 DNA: TGTGCCAGCAGCCCCGGCGACAGTTATTCACCCCTCCACTTT.

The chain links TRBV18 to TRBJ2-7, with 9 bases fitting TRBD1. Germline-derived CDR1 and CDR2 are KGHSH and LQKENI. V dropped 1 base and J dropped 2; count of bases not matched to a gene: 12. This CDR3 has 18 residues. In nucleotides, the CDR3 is TGTGCCAGCTCACCACTAAACTTGGGACAGGGTCTCACCTACGAGCAGTACTTC. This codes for CASSPLNLGQGLTYEQYF.

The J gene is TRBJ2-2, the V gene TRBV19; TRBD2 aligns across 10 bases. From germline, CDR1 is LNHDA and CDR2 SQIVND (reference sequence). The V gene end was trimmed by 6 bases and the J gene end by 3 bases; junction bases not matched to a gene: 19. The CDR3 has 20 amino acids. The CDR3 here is CASSLGFWGKLAGHTGELFF. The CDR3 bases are TGTGCCAGTAGCCTAGGGTTTTGGGGGAAACTAGCGGGGCACACCGGGGAGCTGTTTTTT.

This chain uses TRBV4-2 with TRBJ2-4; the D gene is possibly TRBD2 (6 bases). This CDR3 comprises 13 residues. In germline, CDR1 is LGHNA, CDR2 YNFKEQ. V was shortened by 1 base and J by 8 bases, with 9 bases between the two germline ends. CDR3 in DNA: TGTGCCAGCAGCCAAGGGGGGGATGACATTCAGTACTTC. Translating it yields CASSQGGDDIQYF.

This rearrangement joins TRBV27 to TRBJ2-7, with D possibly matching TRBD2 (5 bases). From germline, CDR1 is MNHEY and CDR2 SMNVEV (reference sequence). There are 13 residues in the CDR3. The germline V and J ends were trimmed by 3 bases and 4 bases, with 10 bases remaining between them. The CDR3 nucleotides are TGTGCCAGCAGTTTTGGGTGGAGGTACGAGCAGTACTTC. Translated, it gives CASSFGWRYEQYF.

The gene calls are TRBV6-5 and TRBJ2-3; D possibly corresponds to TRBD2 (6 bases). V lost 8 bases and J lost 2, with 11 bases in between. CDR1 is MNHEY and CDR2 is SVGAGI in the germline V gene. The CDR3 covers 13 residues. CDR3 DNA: TGTGCCAGCGGGACTCAACCCACAGATACGCAGTATTTT. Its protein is CASGTQPTDTQYF.

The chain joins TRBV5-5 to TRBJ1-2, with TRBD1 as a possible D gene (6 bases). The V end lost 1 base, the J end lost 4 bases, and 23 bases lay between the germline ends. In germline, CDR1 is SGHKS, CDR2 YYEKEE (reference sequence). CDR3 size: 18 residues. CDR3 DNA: TGTGCCAGCAGCTTGTCGATGCCGGACAGAAGGTCCCTCTATGGCTACACCTTC. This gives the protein CASSLSMPDRRSLYGYTF.

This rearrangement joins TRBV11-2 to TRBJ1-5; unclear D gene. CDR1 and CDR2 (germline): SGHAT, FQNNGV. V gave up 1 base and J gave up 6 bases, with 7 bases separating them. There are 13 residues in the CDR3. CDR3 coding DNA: TGTGCCAGCAGCTTAGGGGAGACTCAGCCCCAGCATTTT. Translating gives CASSLGETQPQHF.

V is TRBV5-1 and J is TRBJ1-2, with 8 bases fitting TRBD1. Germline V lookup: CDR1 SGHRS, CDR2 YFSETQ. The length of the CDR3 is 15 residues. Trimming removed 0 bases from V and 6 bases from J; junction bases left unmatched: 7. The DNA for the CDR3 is TGCGCCAGCAGCTTGGGACAGGGGAAAGGTGATGGCTACACCTTC. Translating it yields CASSLGQGKGDGYTF.

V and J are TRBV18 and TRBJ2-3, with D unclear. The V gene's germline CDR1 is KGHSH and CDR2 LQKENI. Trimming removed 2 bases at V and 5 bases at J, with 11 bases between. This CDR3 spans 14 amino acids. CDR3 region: CASSPGRSGDTQYF. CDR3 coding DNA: TGTGCCAGCTCACCAGGCCGCTCGGGAGATACGCAGTATTTT.

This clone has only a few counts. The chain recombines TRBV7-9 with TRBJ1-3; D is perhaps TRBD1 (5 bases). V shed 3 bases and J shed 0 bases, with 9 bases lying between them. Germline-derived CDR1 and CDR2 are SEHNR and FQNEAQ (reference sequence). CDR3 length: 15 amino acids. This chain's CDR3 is CASSFGGSSGNTIYF. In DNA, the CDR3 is TGTGCCAGCAGCTTCGGGGGTTCCTCTGGAAACACCATATATTTT.

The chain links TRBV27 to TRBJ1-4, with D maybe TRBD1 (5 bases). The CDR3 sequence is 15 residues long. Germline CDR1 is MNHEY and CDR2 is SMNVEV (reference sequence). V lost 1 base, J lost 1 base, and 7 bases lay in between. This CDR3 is CASSLWGETNEKLFF. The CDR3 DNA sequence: TGTGCCAGCAGTTTATGGGGGGAAACTAATGAAAAACTGTTTTTT. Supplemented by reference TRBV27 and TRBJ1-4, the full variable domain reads EAQVTQNPRYLITVTGKKLTVTCSQNMNHEYMSWYRQDPGLGLRQIYYSMNVEVTDKGDVPEGYKVSRKEKRNFPLILESPSPNQTSLYFCASSLWGETNEKLFFGSGTQLSVL.